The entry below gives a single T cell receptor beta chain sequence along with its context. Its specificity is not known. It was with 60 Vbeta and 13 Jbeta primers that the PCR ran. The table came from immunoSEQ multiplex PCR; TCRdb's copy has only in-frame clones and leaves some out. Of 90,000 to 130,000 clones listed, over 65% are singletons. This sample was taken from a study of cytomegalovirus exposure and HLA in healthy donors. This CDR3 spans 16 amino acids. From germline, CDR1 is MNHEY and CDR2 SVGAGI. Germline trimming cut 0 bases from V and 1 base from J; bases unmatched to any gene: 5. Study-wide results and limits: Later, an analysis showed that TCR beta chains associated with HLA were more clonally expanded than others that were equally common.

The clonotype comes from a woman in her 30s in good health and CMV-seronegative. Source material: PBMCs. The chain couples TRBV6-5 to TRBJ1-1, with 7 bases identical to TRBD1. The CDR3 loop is CASSYSKGQTNTEAFF. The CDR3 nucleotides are TGTGCCAGCAGTTACTCGAAGGGACAGACGAACACTGAAGCTTTCTTT.